This is a list of T cell receptor beta chains from one sample in a study of beta chain features in type 1 diabetes. TCRdb's table, derived via immunoSEQ multiplex PCR, lists solely in-frame clones and lacks some. The table lists approximately 250,000 clones, roughly 17% of them singletons, with more than 0.075% in the top ten. The sequencing input was naive CD4+ T cells from blood. These receptors all stem from a man aged 30-40 years with type 1 diabetes. CDR3s include the opening cysteine and the closing phenylalanine or tryptophan. The order of the fields is CDR3 DNA, CDR3 protein, J gene, V gene, D gene, clone size. A D gene is named only where the DNA matches it firmly. The size of a clone is reported for some rows only, either as once, few or many, or as a class for expanded clones.

cdr3_nt: TGCAGCGTCGGTCAGGGGTCTGACTATGGCTACACCTTC; cdr3_aa: CSVGQGSDYGYTF; j_call: TRBJ1-2; v_call: TRBV29-1; d_call: .; clone_size: few
cdr3_nt: TGCAGTGCCGCCCGGGGTGAGCAGTTCTTC; cdr3_aa: CSAARGEQFF; j_call: TRBJ2-1; v_call: TRBV20-1; d_call: .; clone_size: .
cdr3_nt: TGCAGTGCTAGGGGTCGTACGCAGTATTTT; cdr3_aa: CSARGRTQYF; j_call: TRBJ2-3; v_call: TRBV20-1; d_call: .; clone_size: .
cdr3_nt: TGCAGCGCACGAGGTAGCGGGAGCGGCACAGATACGCAGTATTTT; cdr3_aa: CSARGSGSGTDTQYF; j_call: TRBJ2-3; v_call: TRBV29-1; d_call: TRBD2; clone_size: .
cdr3_nt: TGTGCCAGCAGCTCCTGGGACAGGGGGAACACAGATACGCAGTATTTT; cdr3_aa: CASSSWDRGNTDTQYF; j_call: TRBJ2-3; v_call: TRBV5-4; d_call: TRBD1; clone_size: .
cdr3_nt: TGCAGTGCCGGACCCGAAGAGACCCAGTACTTC; cdr3_aa: CSAGPEETQYF; j_call: TRBJ2-5; v_call: TRBV20-1; d_call: .; clone_size: .
cdr3_nt: TGCAGCGTTGGAGGGGCCCTCAATCAGCCCCAGCATTTT; cdr3_aa: CSVGGALNQPQHF; j_call: TRBJ1-5; v_call: TRBV29-1; d_call: .; clone_size: .
cdr3_nt: TGTGCCAGCAGCCAAGAGAGGTCGTCCGCTGAAGCTTTCTTT; cdr3_aa: CASSQERSSAEAFF; j_call: TRBJ1-1; v_call: TRBV4-2; d_call: .; clone_size: .
cdr3_nt: TGTGCCAGCAGCTCTTACACGTCTGGGGCCAACGTCCTGACTTTC; cdr3_aa: CASSSYTSGANVLTF; j_call: TRBJ2-6; v_call: TRBV7-9; d_call: .; clone_size: .
cdr3_nt: TGTGCCAGTAGTACGACAGGGTACTACAATGAGCAGTTCTTC; cdr3_aa: CASSTTGYYNEQFF; j_call: TRBJ2-1; v_call: TRBV19; d_call: TRBD1; clone_size: .
cdr3_nt: TGTGCCTGGGATGGGTATAGCAAAAACATTCAGTACTTC; cdr3_aa: CAWDGYSKNIQYF; j_call: TRBJ2-4; v_call: TRBV30; d_call: .; clone_size: few
cdr3_nt: TGTGCCAGCAGTGCCACAGGGCCTCAGTACCAAGAGACCCAGTACTTC; cdr3_aa: CASSATGPQYQETQYF; j_call: TRBJ2-5; v_call: TRBV6-1; d_call: .; clone_size: .
cdr3_nt: TGTGCCAGCAGTGGTCCATGGGACGAGCAGTACTTC; cdr3_aa: CASSGPWDEQYF; j_call: TRBJ2-7; v_call: TRBV25-1; d_call: .; clone_size: few
cdr3_nt: TGTGCCAGCAGCTTAATGGCGGGGACGGGCTACGAGCAGTACTTC; cdr3_aa: CASSLMAGTGYEQYF; j_call: TRBJ2-7; v_call: TRBV7-9; d_call: .; clone_size: .
cdr3_nt: TGTGCCACCAGCAGTGGGAGGACAGGGGCCTGGAACATTCAGTACTTC; cdr3_aa: CATSSGRTGAWNIQYF; j_call: TRBJ2-4; v_call: TRBV15; d_call: TRBD1; clone_size: .
cdr3_nt: TGTGCCAGCAGCGTCGGGACGTCGGATACGCAGTATTTT; cdr3_aa: CASSVGTSDTQYF; j_call: TRBJ2-3; v_call: TRBV7-7; d_call: .; clone_size: .
cdr3_nt: TGTGCCAGCAGCCAGGAAGCCAACGTCCTGACTTTC; cdr3_aa: CASSQEANVLTF; j_call: TRBJ2-6; v_call: TRBV14; d_call: .; clone_size: many
cdr3_nt: TGCAGCTTTGACAGGTCCAACTACAATGAGCAGTTCTTC; cdr3_aa: CSFDRSNYNEQFF; j_call: TRBJ2-1; v_call: TRBV29-1; d_call: .; clone_size: .
cdr3_nt: TGTGCCAGCAGTGAAGCCGATACGCAGTATTTT; cdr3_aa: CASSEADTQYF; j_call: TRBJ2-3; v_call: TRBV25-1; d_call: .; clone_size: .
cdr3_nt: TGTGCCAGCAATTCCAAAGCTGGGGGGTTGAGGCAGTACTTC; cdr3_aa: CASNSKAGGLRQYF; j_call: TRBJ2-7; v_call: TRBV28; d_call: .; clone_size: .
cdr3_nt: TGCGCCAGCAGCCCTCGGACTAGCAACGAGCAGTACTTC; cdr3_aa: CASSPRTSNEQYF; j_call: TRBJ2-7; v_call: TRBV4-1; d_call: TRBD2; clone_size: once
cdr3_nt: TGTGCCAGCAGCCCCCCGAACAGCGATGAGCAGTTCTTC; cdr3_aa: CASSPPNSDEQFF; j_call: TRBJ2-1; v_call: TRBV7-2; d_call: .; clone_size: .
cdr3_nt: TGTGCCAGCAGCTCCGGGGACAGCCCCTCCTACGAGCAGTACTTC; cdr3_aa: CASSSGDSPSYEQYF; j_call: TRBJ2-7; v_call: TRBV7-2; d_call: TRBD1; clone_size: .
cdr3_nt: TGCAGCGTTGAAGACAGGGGCGTCGGGTTGAGCGAGCAGTTCTTC; cdr3_aa: CSVEDRGVGLSEQFF; j_call: TRBJ2-1; v_call: TRBV29-1; d_call: .; clone_size: few
cdr3_nt: TGTGCCAGCAGCTTAGACAGAGAGACCCAGTACTTC; cdr3_aa: CASSLDRETQYF; j_call: TRBJ2-5; v_call: TRBV7-6; d_call: .; clone_size: .
cdr3_nt: TGTGCCTGGGGGACAGCTTTTAACTATGGCTACACCTTC; cdr3_aa: CAWGTAFNYGYTF; j_call: TRBJ1-2; v_call: TRBV30; d_call: TRBD1; clone_size: few
cdr3_nt: TGTGCCAGCAGGGGAACAGGGCTGACTAATGAAAAACTGTTTTTT; cdr3_aa: CASRGTGLTNEKLFF; j_call: TRBJ1-4; v_call: TRBV27; d_call: .; clone_size: .
cdr3_nt: TGTGCCAGCAGTAGCCTAGCGGGTGTTCAAGAGACCCAGTACTTC; cdr3_aa: CASSSLAGVQETQYF; j_call: TRBJ2-5; v_call: TRBV25-1; d_call: TRBD2; clone_size: .
cdr3_nt: TGTGCCAGCAGCTTAGGCATCCGTGGGGAGCAAGAGACCCAGTACTTC; cdr3_aa: CASSLGIRGEQETQYF; j_call: TRBJ2-5; v_call: TRBV13; d_call: .; clone_size: .
cdr3_nt: TGCAGCGCTGCCGGAGGGGGGACCTACGAGCAGTACTTC; cdr3_aa: CSAAGGGTYEQYF; j_call: TRBJ2-7; v_call: TRBV29-1; d_call: .; clone_size: few
cdr3_nt: TGTGCCAGCAGCTTAATGCCCAAAAACATTCAGTACTTC; cdr3_aa: CASSLMPKNIQYF; j_call: TRBJ2-4; v_call: TRBV7-3; d_call: .; clone_size: .
cdr3_nt: TGTGCCAGCAGCTTAACGGCAGGGGGAATGAACACTGAAGCTTTCTTT; cdr3_aa: CASSLTAGGMNTEAFF; j_call: TRBJ1-1; v_call: TRBV7-3; d_call: TRBD1; clone_size: .
cdr3_nt: TGTGCCAGCAGCCCCGGCCCTGACTACAATGAGCAGTTCTTC; cdr3_aa: CASSPGPDYNEQFF; j_call: TRBJ2-1; v_call: TRBV7-9; d_call: .; clone_size: few
cdr3_nt: TGTGCCTGGAGTCCGTTGGGGAACCAAGAGACCCAGTACTTC; cdr3_aa: CAWSPLGNQETQYF; j_call: TRBJ2-5; v_call: TRBV30; d_call: .; clone_size: .
cdr3_nt: TGTGCCTGGAGTGCACAAGAGAACACTGAAGCTTTCTTT; cdr3_aa: CAWSAQENTEAFF; j_call: TRBJ1-1; v_call: TRBV30; d_call: .; clone_size: .
cdr3_nt: TGTGCCAGCAGCTCAACCGGGAGCCAGCCCCAGCATTTT; cdr3_aa: CASSSTGSQPQHF; j_call: TRBJ1-5; v_call: TRBV6-5; d_call: .; clone_size: once
cdr3_nt: TGTGCCAGCAGCGTAGCCGGGCCGGAGACCCAGTACTTC; cdr3_aa: CASSVAGPETQYF; j_call: TRBJ2-5; v_call: TRBV9; d_call: .; clone_size: .
cdr3_nt: TGTGCCATCCTATCGAACACTGAAGCTTTCTTT; cdr3_aa: CAILSNTEAFF; j_call: TRBJ1-1; v_call: TRBV10-3; d_call: .; clone_size: .
cdr3_nt: TGTGCCAGCAGCCCTGGTGGCATAAGGGAGACCCAGTACTTC; cdr3_aa: CASSPGGIRETQYF; j_call: TRBJ2-5; v_call: TRBV7-7; d_call: .; clone_size: .
cdr3_nt: TGTGCCAGCAGTTTCTCCCCTAGCGGGACTAACAATGAGCAGTTCTTC; cdr3_aa: CASSFSPSGTNNEQFF; j_call: TRBJ2-1; v_call: TRBV28; d_call: TRBD2; clone_size: .
cdr3_nt: TGTGCCAGCAGACTCCTGGGTGGGAAGTCTAGCACAGATACGCAGTATTTT; cdr3_aa: CASRLLGGKSSTDTQYF; j_call: TRBJ2-3; v_call: TRBV7-9; d_call: .; clone_size: .
cdr3_nt: TGTGCCAGCAGCCTTGGTAGGGGAAACTATGGCTACACCTTC; cdr3_aa: CASSLGRGNYGYTF; j_call: TRBJ1-2; v_call: TRBV16; d_call: .; clone_size: .
cdr3_nt: TGTGCCAGCAGAGACGTTCAGGGTATTGCCTCCGAAAAACTGTTTTTT; cdr3_aa: CASRDVQGIASEKLFF; j_call: TRBJ1-4; v_call: TRBV2; d_call: .; clone_size: .
cdr3_nt: TGTGCCAGCAGCTTACTTGGGACAGGGAAAGAGACCCAGTACTTC; cdr3_aa: CASSLLGTGKETQYF; j_call: TRBJ2-5; v_call: TRBV7-3; d_call: TRBD1; clone_size: few
cdr3_nt: TGTGCCACCAGCAGAGATTTTGGGAACAACTATGGCTACACCTTC; cdr3_aa: CATSRDFGNNYGYTF; j_call: TRBJ1-2; v_call: TRBV15; d_call: .; clone_size: few
cdr3_nt: TGTGCCAGCAGCAAGGGACTAGTTGGTTACGAGCAGTACTTC; cdr3_aa: CASSKGLVGYEQYF; j_call: TRBJ2-7; v_call: TRBV7-2; d_call: TRBD2; clone_size: few
cdr3_nt: TGTGCCTTGGACAGGCTTAATGAAAAACTGTTTTTT; cdr3_aa: CALDRLNEKLFF; j_call: TRBJ1-4; v_call: TRBV30; d_call: TRBD1; clone_size: .
cdr3_nt: TGTGCCAGCAGTCCCCCAGCCCGGTTGCACGAGCAGTACTTC; cdr3_aa: CASSPPARLHEQYF; j_call: TRBJ2-7; v_call: TRBV25-1; d_call: .; clone_size: .
cdr3_nt: TGTGCCAGCAGCTCCCCTGATATCGGGTACAATGAGCAGTTCTTC; cdr3_aa: CASSSPDIGYNEQFF; j_call: TRBJ2-1; v_call: TRBV7-3; d_call: .; clone_size: .
cdr3_nt: TGTGCCATCAGTGGGACGAACACCGGGGAGCTGTTTTTT; cdr3_aa: CAISGTNTGELFF; j_call: TRBJ2-2; v_call: TRBV10-3; d_call: .; clone_size: .
cdr3_nt: TGCGCCAGCAGCCAAGACGGGACAGGGTTCCAGTATTTT; cdr3_aa: CASSQDGTGFQYF; j_call: TRBJ2-3; v_call: TRBV4-3; d_call: TRBD1; clone_size: .
cdr3_nt: TGTGCCATCAGATCTGGACAGGGAGGAGACTATGGCTACACCTTC; cdr3_aa: CAIRSGQGGDYGYTF; j_call: TRBJ1-2; v_call: TRBV10-3; d_call: TRBD1; clone_size: few
cdr3_nt: TGTGCCTGGAGTGTGATAGCAGGAAACACCATATATTTT; cdr3_aa: CAWSVIAGNTIYF; j_call: TRBJ1-3; v_call: TRBV30; d_call: .; clone_size: .
cdr3_nt: TGTGCCAGCAGCTTAGTTGATGGGAGCTCCTACGAGCAGTACTTC; cdr3_aa: CASSLVDGSSYEQYF; j_call: TRBJ2-7; v_call: TRBV7-6; d_call: .; clone_size: .
cdr3_nt: TGCAGCGTTGAAGGAAACAGGGGGCCCCAGTTCTTC; cdr3_aa: CSVEGNRGPQFF; j_call: TRBJ2-1; v_call: TRBV29-1; d_call: TRBD1; clone_size: few
cdr3_nt: TGTGCCATCAGTGAGTCCAACGAAGAGACCCAGTACTTC; cdr3_aa: CAISESNEETQYF; j_call: TRBJ2-5; v_call: TRBV10-3; d_call: .; clone_size: few
cdr3_nt: TGTGCCTGGACACTAGCGGGAGGAACAGATACGCAGTATTTT; cdr3_aa: CAWTLAGGTDTQYF; j_call: TRBJ2-3; v_call: TRBV30; d_call: TRBD2; clone_size: few